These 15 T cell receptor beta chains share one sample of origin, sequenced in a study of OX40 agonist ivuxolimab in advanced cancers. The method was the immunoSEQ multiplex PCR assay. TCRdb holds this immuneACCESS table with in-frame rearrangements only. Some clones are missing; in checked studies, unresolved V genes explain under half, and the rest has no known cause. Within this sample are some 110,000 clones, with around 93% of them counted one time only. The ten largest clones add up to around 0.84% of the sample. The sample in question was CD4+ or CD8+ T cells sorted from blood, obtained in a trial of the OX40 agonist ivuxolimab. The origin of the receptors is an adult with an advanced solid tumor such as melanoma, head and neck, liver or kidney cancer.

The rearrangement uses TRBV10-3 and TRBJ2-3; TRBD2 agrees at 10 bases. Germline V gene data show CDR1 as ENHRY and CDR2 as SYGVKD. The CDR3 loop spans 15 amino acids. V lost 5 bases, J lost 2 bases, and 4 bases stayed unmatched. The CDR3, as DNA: TGTGCCATCAGTCTTGGGACTAGCGACACAGATACGCAGTATTTT. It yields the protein CAISLGTSDTDTQYF.

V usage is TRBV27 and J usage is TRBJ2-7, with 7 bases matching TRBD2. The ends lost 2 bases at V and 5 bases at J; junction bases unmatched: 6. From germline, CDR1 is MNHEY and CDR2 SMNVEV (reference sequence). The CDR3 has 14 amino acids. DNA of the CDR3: TGTGCCAGCAGTTTACGGCGGGGGATCAACGAGCAGTACTTC. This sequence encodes CASSLRRGINEQYF.

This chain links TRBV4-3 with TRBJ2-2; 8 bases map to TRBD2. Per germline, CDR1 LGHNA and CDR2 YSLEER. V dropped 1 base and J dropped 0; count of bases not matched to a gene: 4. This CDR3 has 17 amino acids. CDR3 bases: TGCGCCAGCAGCCAAGGCCTAGCGGGCACGAACACCGGGGAGCTGTTTTTT. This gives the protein CASSQGLAGTNTGELFF.

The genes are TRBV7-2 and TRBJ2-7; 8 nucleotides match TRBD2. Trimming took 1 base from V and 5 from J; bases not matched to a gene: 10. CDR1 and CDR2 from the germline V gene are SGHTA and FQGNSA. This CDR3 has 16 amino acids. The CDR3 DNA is TGTGCCAGCAGCTTAGGGCCCAGCGGGAGCTGGGACGAGCAGTACTTC. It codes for CASSLGPSGSWDEQYF.

The CDR3: CASSRNPGPATDTQYF. In DNA, the CDR3 is TGTGCCAGCAGCCGGAACCCTGGTCCGGCTACAGATACGCAGTATTTT. The rearrangement links TRBV7-6 to TRBJ2-3; D not resolved. CDR1 is SGHVS, CDR2 FNYEAQ, per germline. V was cut by 5 bases and J by 3 bases, with 18 bases left in between. The CDR3 extends over 16 amino acids. The full variable domain, with the rest looked up from reference TRBV7-6 and TRBJ2-3, is GAGVSQSPRYKVTKRGQDVALRCDPISGHVSLYWYRQALGQGPEFLTYFNYEAQQDKSGLPNDRFSAERPEGSISTLTIQRTEQRDSAMYRCASSRNPGPATDTQYFGPGTRLTVL.

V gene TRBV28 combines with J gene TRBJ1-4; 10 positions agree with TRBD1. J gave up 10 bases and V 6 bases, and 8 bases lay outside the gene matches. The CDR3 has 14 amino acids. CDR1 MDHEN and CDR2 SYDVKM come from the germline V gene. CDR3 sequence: CASSETGGFRKLFF. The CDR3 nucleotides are TGTGCCAGCAGCGAGACAGGGGGCTTTAGAAAACTGTTTTTT. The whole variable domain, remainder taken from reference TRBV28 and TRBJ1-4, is DVKVTQSSRYLVKRTGEKVFLECVQDMDHENMFWYRQDPGLGLRLIYFSYDVKMKEKGDIPEGYSVSREKKERFSLILESASTNQTSMYLCASSETGGFRKLFFGSGTQLSVL.

CDR3: CASQNPGLAGDEQFF. As DNA, the CDR3 is TGTGCCAGCCAAAATCCGGGACTAGCGGGAGATGAGCAGTTCTTC. The chain has TRBV28 and TRBJ2-1, with 14 positions matching TRBD2. CDR1 is MDHEN, CDR2 SYDVKM, per germline. The CDR3 contains 15 residues. V dropped 8 bases and J dropped 8; count of bases not matched to a gene: 8. Full variable domain (remainder filled in from reference TRBV28 and TRBJ2-1): DVKVTQSSRYLVKRTGEKVFLECVQDMDHENMFWYRQDPGLGLRLIYFSYDVKMKEKGDIPEGYSVSREKKERFSLILESASTNQTSMYLCASQNPGLAGDEQFFGPGTRLTVL.

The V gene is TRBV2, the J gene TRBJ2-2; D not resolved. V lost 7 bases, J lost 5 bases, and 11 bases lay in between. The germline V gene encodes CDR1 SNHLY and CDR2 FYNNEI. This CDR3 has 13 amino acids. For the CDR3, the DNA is TGTGCCAGCACAGTAGGGTGGACCGGGGAGCTGTTTTTT. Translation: CASTVGWTGELFF.

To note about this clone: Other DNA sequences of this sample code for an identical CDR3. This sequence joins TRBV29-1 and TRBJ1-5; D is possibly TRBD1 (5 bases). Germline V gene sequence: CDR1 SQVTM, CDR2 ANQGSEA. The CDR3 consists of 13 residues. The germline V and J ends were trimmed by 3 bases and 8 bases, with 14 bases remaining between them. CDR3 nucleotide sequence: TGCAGCGTTGAGGGGGTGGGTGGCGAGCCCCAGCATTTT. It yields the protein CSVEGVGGEPQHF.

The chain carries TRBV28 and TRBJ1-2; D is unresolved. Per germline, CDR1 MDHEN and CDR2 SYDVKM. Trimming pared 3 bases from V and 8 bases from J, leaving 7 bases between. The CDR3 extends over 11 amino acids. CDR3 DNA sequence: TGTGCCAGCAGTTTCCAGCTCGGCTACACCTTC. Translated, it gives CASSFQLGYTF.

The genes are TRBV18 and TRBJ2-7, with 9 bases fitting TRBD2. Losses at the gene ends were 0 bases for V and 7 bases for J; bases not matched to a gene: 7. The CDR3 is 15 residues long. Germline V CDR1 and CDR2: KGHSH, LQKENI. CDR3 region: CASSPPSSGMREQYF. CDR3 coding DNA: TGTGCCAGCTCACCACCGTCTAGCGGGATGCGGGAGCAGTACTTC. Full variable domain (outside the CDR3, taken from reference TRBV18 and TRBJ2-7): NAGVMQNPRHLVRRRGQEARLRCSPMKGHSHVYWYRQLPEEGLKFMVYLQKENIIDESGMPKERFSAEFPKEGPSILRIQQVVRGDSAAYFCASSPPSSGMREQYFGPGTRLTVT.

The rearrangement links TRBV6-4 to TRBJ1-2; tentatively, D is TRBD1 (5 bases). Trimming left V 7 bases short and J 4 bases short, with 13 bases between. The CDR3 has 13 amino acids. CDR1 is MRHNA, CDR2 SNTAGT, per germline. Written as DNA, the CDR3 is TGTGCCAGCACCACTCGGGGGTTCTATGGCTACACCTTC. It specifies CASTTRGFYGYTF.

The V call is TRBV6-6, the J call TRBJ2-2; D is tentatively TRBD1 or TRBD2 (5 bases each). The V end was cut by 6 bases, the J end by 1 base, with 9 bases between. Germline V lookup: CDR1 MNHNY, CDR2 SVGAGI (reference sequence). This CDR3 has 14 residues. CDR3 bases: TGTGCCAGCAGATGGGACGGGAACACCGGGGAGCTGTTTTTT. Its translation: CASRWDGNTGELFF.

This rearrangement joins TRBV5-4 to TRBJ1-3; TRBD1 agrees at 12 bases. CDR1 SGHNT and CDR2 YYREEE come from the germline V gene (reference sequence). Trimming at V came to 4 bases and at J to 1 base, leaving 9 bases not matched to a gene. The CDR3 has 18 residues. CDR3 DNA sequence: TGTGCCAGCAGCCGGGGACAGGGGGCATCAGGATCTGGAAACACCATATATTTT. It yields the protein CASSRGQGASGSGNTIYF.

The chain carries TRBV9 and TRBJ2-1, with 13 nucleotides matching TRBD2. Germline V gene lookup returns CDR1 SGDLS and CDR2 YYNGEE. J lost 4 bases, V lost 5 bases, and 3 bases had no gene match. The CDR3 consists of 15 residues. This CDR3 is CASSQLAGGYNEQFF. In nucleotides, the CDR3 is TGTGCCAGCAGTCAACTAGCGGGAGGGTACAATGAGCAGTTCTTC.